This T cell receptor (beta chain) emerged from a study of T cell responses to AZD1222 COVID-19 vaccine. Points from the study as a whole: Spike as a whole was targeted by vaccine-associated CD4 TCRs, dominant at 160-218 and 743-854. Spike-specific TCR breadth and depth rose after two AZD1222 doses. Among the donors, most were white British and more were female, and clonal diversity was possibly underestimated. Reports say nearly half of spike-specific TCRs go after unmutated variant regions.

With respect to this clone: Its specificity is unknown.

The protocol was immunoSEQ multiplex PCR, while the TCRdb copy is restricted to in-frame clones and leaves out a portion. Among approximately 110,000 clones, around 90% were seen once, and the ten largest hold approximately 10%. The CDR3 length is 16 residues. Sequencing was performed on peripheral blood, taken on day 0 of AZD1222 vaccination. The receptor comes from an adult in good health. The chain carries TRBV1 and TRBJ2-1; the DNA was not compared with TRBD2, the D call given in the table. TRBV1 is a pseudogene. The CDR3 is CTSSQDQASGENEQFF. The DNA for the CDR3 is TGCACCAGCAGCCAAGATCAGGCTAGCGGGGAAAATGAGCAGTTCTTC.